This T cell receptor (beta chain) was found in a study of naive and memory T cell subsets. The study's findings and limits: Gini index rose across naive, CM, EM and EMRA in CD4 and CD8. Naive repertoires, especially CD8, held a few larger clonotypes, possibly memory cells re-expressing CD45RA.

The beta constant-region primer was an equimolar mix of two oligonucleotides covering TRBC1 and TRBC2. Ligated cDNA was amplified by four rounds of PCR with nested alpha and beta constant-region primers and SP2. TCRdb processed the UMI-ligation and nested PCR reads anew with MiXCR; each CDR3 protein has one entry. Of 150,000 or so distinct CDR3 sequences listed, approximately 22% were seen once; the top ten hold about 0.11%. Cells stained for CD3, CD4, CD8, CD45RA and CD27 were sorted into four subsets. This clonotype was observed at least ten times. Its antigen is not known. Germline V gene sequence: CDR1 SGHTA, CDR2 FQGNSA. The V and J ends lost 6 bases and 4 bases, in that order; junction bases with no gene match: 7. CDR3 length: 15 residues.

The specimen was naive CD4+ T cells from blood. The origin of this receptor is a human donor in good health. The chain carries TRBV7-2 and TRBJ2-2; 8 nucleotides match TRBD2. The CDR3 is CASRSREVRTGELFF. CDR3 bases: TGTGCCAGCAGGTCGCGGGAGGTACGCACCGGGGAGCTGTTTTTT.